One and the same sample provided the 31 T cell receptor beta chains below, sequenced in a study of cytomegalovirus exposure and HLA in healthy donors (TCRdb year 2017). Libraries were made using the immunoSEQ multiplex PCR assay. The multiplex PCR relied on a mix of 60 forward primers for TCR Vbeta segments and 13 reverse primers for TCR Jbeta segments. TCRdb took over this immuneACCESS table, retaining in-frame rearrangements with V and J assigned. Such tables are incomplete; in checked studies, under half of the missing clones stem from an unresolved V gene, and the remainder is unexplained. The sample includes under 200,000 clones, with roughly 77% observed a single time. Jointly, the top ten make up less than 5.5% of the sample. Sequenced material: PBMCs. These receptors all come from a male donor in good health and CMV-seronegative.

The chain recombines TRBV7-2 with TRBJ1-1; no clear D. Germline V gene data show CDR1 as SGHTA and CDR2 as FQGNSA. The V end lost 6 bases, the J end lost 6 bases, and 17 bases lay between the germline ends. The CDR3 is 14 residues long. The CDR3 sequence is CASRSSADGSEAFF. CDR3 in DNA: TGTGCCAGCAGATCGAGCGCCGACGGATCTGAAGCTTTCTTT. Complete variable domain (other parts from reference TRBV7-2 and TRBJ1-1): GAGVSQSPSNKVTEKGKDVELRCDPISGHTALYWYRQSLGQGLEFLIYFQGNSAPDKSGLPSDRFSAERTGGSVSTLTIQRTQQEDSAVYLCASRSSADGSEAFFGQGTRLTVV.

This clone was found once. V usage is TRBV5-4 and J usage is TRBJ2-5; no clear D. The CDR3 totals 13 residues. V was cut by 4 bases and J by 2 bases, with 9 bases left in between. Germline-derived CDR1 and CDR2 are SGHNT and YYREEE (reference sequence). CDR3 loop: CASSHQDQETQYF. The DNA of the CDR3 is TGTGCCAGCAGCCACCAGGATCAAGAGACCCAGTACTTC.

This clone was recorded a few times. This rearrangement joins TRBV5-5 to TRBJ2-7; 7 bases map to TRBD1. CDR3 length: 13 residues. J was trimmed by 2 bases and V by 2 bases; bases with no gene match: 1. Per the germline V gene, CDR1 is SGHKS and CDR2 is YYEKEE (reference sequence). The CDR3 region has the DNA TGTGCCAGCAGCTTTCAGGGGGCCTACGAGCAGTACTTC. Translating gives CASSFQGAYEQYF.

The chain employs TRBV29-1 and TRBJ1-5; a weak D match, TRBD1 (6 bases). Germline CDR1 is SQVTM and CDR2 is ANQGSEA. V was clipped by 4 bases and J by 4 bases, with 11 bases between them. The length of the CDR3 is 13 residues. The CDR3 sequence is CSVGGQENQPQHF. In DNA, the CDR3 is TGCAGCGTTGGGGGACAAGAAAATCAGCCCCAGCATTTT.

This chain links TRBV6-5 with TRBJ2-7, with D perhaps matching TRBD2 (5 bases). Germline CDR1 reads MNHEY; CDR2 reads SVGAGI. The CDR3 totals 14 residues. Trimming removed 0 bases from V and 5 bases from J, with 11 bases in between. For the CDR3, the DNA is TGTGCCAGCAGTTACTCGATGAGGGTAGACGAGCAGTACTTC. The encoded protein is CASSYSMRVDEQYF.

This chain connects TRBV7-9 to TRBJ2-2; 7 nucleotides agree with TRBD2. This CDR3 comprises 16 residues. Germline V gene sequence: CDR1 SEHNR, CDR2 FQNEAQ (reference sequence). J was trimmed by 6 bases and V by 5 bases; bases with no gene match: 12. The CDR3 protein is CASSPPGRERAGELFF. The CDR3 DNA follows: TGTGCCAGCAGCCCCCCTGGGAGGGAGAGAGCCGGGGAGCTGTTTTTT.

The rearrangement uses TRBV7-9 and TRBJ2-1, with a possible D match to TRBD2 (7 bases). V was cut by 5 bases and J by 0 bases, with 17 bases left in between. The germline gives CDR1 SEHNR, CDR2 FQNEAQ (reference sequence). The CDR3 loop spans 17 amino acids. This chain's CDR3 is CASSLGGGRRSYNEQFF. CDR3 DNA sequence: TGTGCCAGCAGCCTAGGGGGAGGGAGGCGCTCCTACAATGAGCAGTTCTTC.

The chain carries TRBV2 and TRBJ1-2; D is ambiguous. Trimming removed 7 bases at V and 8 bases at J, with 11 bases between. The CDR3 is 11 residues long. Looked up from germline, CDR1 is SNHLY and CDR2 is FYNNEI. In DNA, the CDR3 is TGTGCCAGCATGAGGGCCCGCGGCTACACCTTC. It encodes CASMRARGYTF.

In this sample, this clone turned up once. The V call is TRBV6-6, the J call TRBJ1-6, with 7 nucleotides matching TRBD1. The V and J ends lost 7 bases and 7 bases, in that order; junction bases with no gene match: 10. The germline V gene has CDR1 MNHNY and CDR2 SVGAGI (reference sequence). The CDR3 length is 15 residues. CDR3 coding DNA: TGTGCCAGCAAGAAGGAGGGACAGTCCAATTCACCCCTCCACTTT. Translated: CASKKEGQSNSPLHF.

The rearrangement joins TRBV11-2 to TRBJ2-1; D remains unclear. Trimming pared 5 bases from V and 5 bases from J, leaving 13 bases between. Germline V lookup: CDR1 SGHAT, CDR2 FQNNGV. The CDR3 length is 14 residues. CDR3 in amino acids: CASSPRLPNNEQFF. CDR3 in DNA: TGTGCCAGCAGCCCCCGACTGCCGAACAATGAGCAGTTCTTC.

The V and J genes are TRBV7-9 and TRBJ2-7, with 9 positions matching TRBD2. V lost 5 bases and J lost 2; bases outside the gene matches: 10. The CDR3 spans 16 residues. Looked up from germline, CDR1 is SEHNR and CDR2 is FQNEAQ (reference sequence). CDR3 residues: CASSAVIAGVTYEQYF. CDR3 DNA sequence: TGTGCCAGCAGCGCGGTGATAGCGGGAGTCACCTACGAGCAGTACTTC. Full variable domain (rest looked up from reference TRBV7-9 and TRBJ2-7): DTGVSQNPRHKITKRGQNVTFRCDPISEHNRLYWYRQTLGQGPEFLTYFQNEAQLEKSRLLSDRFSAERPKGSFSTLEIQRTEQGDSAMYLCASSAVIAGVTYEQYFGPGTRLTVT.

This clone was recorded a few times. The chain joins TRBV6-4 to TRBJ2-2; tentatively, D is TRBD1 (5 bases). Germline V CDR1 and CDR2: MRHNA, SNTAGT. V lost 0 bases, J lost 3 bases, and 14 bases lay in between. The CDR3 is 17 residues long. The CDR3 is CASSDSGGRGYTGELFF. The CDR3 DNA is TGTGCCAGCAGTGACTCAGGCGGAAGGGGATACACCGGGGAGCTGTTTTTT.

The chain carries TRBV29-1 and TRBJ2-1; 12 bases agree with TRBD2. Per the germline V gene, CDR1 is SQVTM and CDR2 is ANQGSEA. The CDR3 sequence is 14 residues long. V shed 5 bases and J 9 bases; nucleotides not matched to a gene: 8. CDR3 coding DNA: TGCAGCGTTCGGACTAGCGGGGTCCATACTGAGCAGTTCTTC. Translating it yields CSVRTSGVHTEQFF.

The V and J genes are TRBV2 and TRBJ2-6; 9 positions agree with TRBD2. V gave up 8 bases and J gave up 1 base; unmatched junction bases: 9. The germline V gene has CDR1 SNHLY and CDR2 FYNNEI. The CDR3 covers 17 residues. CDR3 amino acids: CASRVGSGRSGANVLTF. CDR3 coding DNA: TGTGCCAGCCGGGTTGGTAGCGGGAGATCTGGGGCCAACGTCCTGACTTTC. Supplemented by reference TRBV2 and TRBJ2-6, the full variable domain reads EPEVTQTPSHQVTQMGQEVILRCVPISNHLYFYWYRQILGQKVEFLVSFYNNEISEKSEIFDDQFSVERPDGSNFTLKIRSTKLEDSAMYFCASRVGSGRSGANVLTFGAGSRLTVL.

The chain has TRBV11-2 and TRBJ2-7; tentative D call: TRBD2 (5 bases). This CDR3 contains 13 residues. Per the germline V gene, CDR1 is SGHAT and CDR2 is FQNNGV. V lost 5 bases, J lost 2 bases, and 10 bases lay in between. The CDR3 sequence is CASSRPGTYEQYF. The CDR3 region has the DNA TGTGCCAGCAGCCGACCGGGGACCTACGAGCAGTACTTC.

V is TRBV6-5 and J is TRBJ1-3; D perhaps matches TRBD1 (6 bases). Trimming stripped 6 bases from V and 3 bases from J, with 15 bases between. The CDR3 is 15 residues long. Per the germline V gene, CDR1 is MNHEY and CDR2 is SVGAGI. The CDR3 here is CASRKRGRGGNTIYF. Written as DNA, the CDR3 is TGTGCCAGCAGAAAGAGGGGCAGGGGTGGAAACACCATATATTTT.

The J gene is TRBJ2-7, the V gene TRBV28; 7 bases map to TRBD1. Germline lookup yields CDR1 MDHEN and CDR2 SYDVKM. The CDR3 contains 16 residues. V shed 5 bases, J shed 3 bases, and the junction held 13 bases outside the gene matches. This CDR3 reads CASSPPPGQSSYEQYF. The CDR3 nucleotides read TGTGCCAGCAGTCCACCTCCGGGACAGAGTAGCTACGAGCAGTACTTC.

The rearrangement joins TRBV9 to TRBJ1-2, with 7 bases identical to TRBD1. The CDR3 spans 15 residues. V was clipped by 3 bases and J by 5 bases; unmatched bases: 10. Germline CDR1 and CDR2: SGDLS and YYNGEE. CDR3 DNA: TGTGCCAGCAGCGGATACAGGGCAGGGGGATATGGCTACACCTTC. Amino acids: CASSGYRAGGYGYTF.

The rearrangement joins TRBV7-2 to TRBJ2-7; a weak D match, TRBD1 (5 bases). The length of the CDR3 is 13 residues. The V end was cut by 6 bases, the J end by 3 bases, with 12 bases between. The germline V gene encodes CDR1 SGHTA and CDR2 FQGNSA. The CDR3 DNA follows: TGTGCCAGCAGACAACGTCAGGGCTACGAGCAGTACTTC. Residues: CASRQRQGYEQYF.

The V call is TRBV6-1, the J call TRBJ2-5; TRBD2 matches 8 bases. Germline CDR1 and CDR2: MNHNS and SASEGT. The CDR3 covers 15 residues. V dropped 4 bases and J dropped 5; count of bases not matched to a gene: 9. The DNA of the CDR3 is TGTGCCAGCAGTGCGGGGGGGGCGCCGGCGGAGACCCAGTACTTC. It specifies CASSAGGAPAETQYF.

The chain joins TRBV6-6 to TRBJ2-7; 11 bases match TRBD2. From germline, CDR1 is MNHNY and CDR2 SVGAGI (reference sequence). The CDR3 totals 16 residues. The ends lost 2 bases at V and 0 bases at J; junction bases unmatched: 3. The chain's CDR3 is CASSYPTSGSSYEQYF. The CDR3 DNA sequence: TGTGCCAGCAGTTACCCAACTAGCGGGAGCTCCTACGAGCAGTACTTC.

The chain joins TRBV11-2 to TRBJ2-3; the match to TRBD2 covers 10 bases. CDR1 is SGHAT, CDR2 FQNNGV, per germline. The CDR3 contains 18 residues. The V gene end was trimmed by 0 bases and the J gene end by 1 base; junction bases not matched to a gene: 7. CDR3 bases: TGTGCCAGCAGCTTAGATTATAGGACTAGCGGCCGCACAGATACGCAGTATTTT. Amino acid sequence: CASSLDYRTSGRTDTQYF.

This clone appeared a few times. The V gene is TRBV5-4, the J gene TRBJ2-7, with D maybe TRBD1 (5 bases). This CDR3 has 15 amino acids. Germline CDR1 reads SGHNT; CDR2 reads YYREEE (reference sequence). Trimming shortened V by 4 bases and J by 5 bases, and 19 bases separated the two germline ends. This CDR3 is CASSPRAGLSHEQYF. CDR3 sequence (DNA): TGTGCCAGCAGCCCCAGGGCAGGGCTTTCCCACGAGCAGTACTTC.

The V gene is TRBV15, the J gene TRBJ2-1; TRBD1 aligns across 7 bases. V lost 6 bases, J lost 8 bases, and 13 bases stayed unmatched. CDR1 and CDR2 from the germline V gene are LNHNV and YYDKDF (reference sequence). The CDR3 covers 15 residues. The DNA for the CDR3 is TGTGCCACCAGAAACCCACAGGGGCCAGGGGATGAGCAGTTCTTC. This codes for CATRNPQGPGDEQFF.

This clone appeared a few times. V usage is TRBV6-5 and J usage is TRBJ2-1; the D is unclear. CDR1 and CDR2 (germline): MNHEY, SVGAGI. The CDR3 loop spans 13 amino acids. Trimming shortened V by 2 bases and J by 6 bases, and 8 bases separated the two germline ends. The CDR3 DNA is TGTGCCAGCAGTTACAAGCCATCCAATGAGCAGTTCTTC. Encoded protein: CASSYKPSNEQFF.

Here the CDR3 reads CASSLWGADTQYF. Here the CDR3 DNA reads TGTGCCAGCAGTTTATGGGGAGCAGATACGCAGTATTTT. The V gene is TRBV27, the J gene TRBJ2-3, with a tentative D call TRBD2 (5 bases). Trimming stripped 1 base from V and 4 bases from J, with 6 bases between. The CDR3 runs to 13 residues. Looked up from germline, CDR1 is MNHEY and CDR2 is SMNVEV (reference sequence).

The J gene is TRBJ1-1, the V gene TRBV29-1, with D unresolved. V was cut by 6 bases and J by 3 bases, with 17 bases left in between. Germline CDR1 and CDR2: SQVTM and ANQGSEA. This CDR3 region has 14 residues. The CDR3 coding sequence is TGCAGCGTGGGCCGTCCGGCGGGCGACACTGAAGCTTTCTTT. It is translated as CSVGRPAGDTEAFF.

V is TRBV7-2 and J is TRBJ2-1, with TRBD2 matching over 10 bases. The CDR3 spans 16 residues. The J segment lost 6 bases and the V segment lost 1 base, leaving 6 bases of the junction unmatched. Germline V lookup: CDR1 SGHTA, CDR2 FQGNSA. The CDR3 spells CASSLGAAGGSNEQFF. The CDR3 coding sequence is TGTGCCAGCAGCTTAGGTGCAGCGGGAGGGTCCAATGAGCAGTTCTTC.

The chain is built from TRBV14 and TRBJ2-7; D is uncertain. The V gene's germline CDR1 is SGHDN and CDR2 FVKESK. Trimming pared 0 bases from V and 3 bases from J, leaving 12 bases between. CDR3 size: 15 residues. The CDR3 DNA reads TGTGCCAGCAGCCAAGACAATGTGCCAGGCTACGAGCAGTACTTC. Its protein is CASSQDNVPGYEQYF.

The table lists this clone with a count of one. The rearrangement links TRBV7-6 to TRBJ1-1; D not resolved. V shed 5 bases and J shed 2 bases, with 15 bases lying between them. The CDR3 is made up of 15 amino acids. Germline-derived CDR1 and CDR2 are SGHVS and FNYEAQ. The DNA of the CDR3 is TGTGCCAGCAGCCCCCACCCCAACTTAAACACTGAAGCTTTCTTT. As protein: CASSPHPNLNTEAFF.

The chain employs TRBV11-2 and TRBJ2-2; TRBD2 matches 11 bases. CDR1 and CDR2 from the germline V gene are SGHAT and FQNNGV. V shed 5 bases, J shed 3 bases, and the junction held 8 bases outside the gene matches. This CDR3 spans 17 amino acids. The DNA of the CDR3 is TGTGCCAGCAGCGCTGTAATAGCGGGGGGGGACACCGGGGAGCTGTTTTTT. Amino acid sequence: CASSAVIAGGDTGELFF. The entire variable domain, with the rest obtained from reference TRBV11-2 and TRBJ2-2, is as follows: EAGVAQSPRYKIIEKRQSVAFWCNPISGHATLYWYQQILGQGPKLLIQFQNNGVVDDSQLPKDRFSAERLKGVDSTLKIQPAKLEDSAVYLCASSAVIAGGDTGELFFGEGSRLTVL.